This TCR beta chain is drawn from a study of CD8 T cells in ankylosing spondylitis. General study points: Some of these motif variants have turned up before, in reports on reactive arthritis synovial fluid and blood. Seemingly distinctive of ankylosing spondylitis blood was a TCR beta motif formed by eight highly homologous variants. Reports say disease-linked clones showed up significantly more in matched ankylosing spondylitis synovial fluid.

Quantitative barcoded 5'-RACE was used to prepare TCR beta libraries. MiXCR was run by TCRdb on the 5' RACE reads, yielding one entry per CDR3 protein. The sample lists about 840,000 distinct CDR3 sequences; over 9.5% were seen once. This clonotype was seen more than once but under ten times. The antigen is not known. The specimen sequenced was blood, either unsorted or a sorted T cell fraction (not recorded which). The sequence came from a male donor with ankylosing spondylitis.

In DNA, the CDR3 is TGTGCCAGCAGCCCATCTATAATGACCGGCTACTACGAGCAGTACTTC. Its protein is CASSPSIMTGYYEQYF. V and J are TRBV9 and TRBJ2-7; D gene ambiguous. With 4 bases removed from V and 3 bases from J, the gap between germline ends came to 20 bases. Per the germline V gene, CDR1 is SGDLS and CDR2 is YYNGEE. The CDR3 is 16 amino acids.